The 17 T cell receptor beta chains presented below share a single source sample, sequenced in a study of cytomegalovirus exposure and HLA in healthy donors. Both 60 Vbeta primers and 13 Jbeta primers went into the PCR. TCRdb's copy holds only in-frame clones and misses some; the assay was immunoSEQ multiplex PCR. This sample yields 92,000 or so clones, of which approximately 64% are seen a single time; 20% to 25% belongs to the top ten. The sample taken for sequencing was PBMCs. The source is a woman between 50 and 59 years old in good health and CMV-seropositive.

This clone was observed a handful of times. The rearrangement links TRBV4-2 to TRBJ1-1, with D perhaps matching TRBD1 (5 bases). From germline, CDR1 is LGHNA and CDR2 YNFKEQ. V was pared by 4 bases and J by 4 bases, with 16 bases between. There are 15 residues in the CDR3. CDR3 protein: CASSLRRASSTEAFF. DNA for the CDR3: TGTGCCAGCAGCCTCCGCAGGGCTTCTAGCACTGAAGCTTTCTTT.

The V and J genes are TRBV5-1 and TRBJ2-7; 9 nucleotides match TRBD2. This CDR3 contains 15 residues. From germline, CDR1 is SGHRS and CDR2 YFSETQ. Trimming removed 4 bases from V and 0 bases from J; junction bases left unmatched: 5. The CDR3 protein is CASSPAGGLSYEQYF. The CDR3 nucleotides read TGCGCCAGCAGCCCCGCGGGGGGGCTCTCCTACGAGCAGTACTTC.

This clone has only a few counts. The chain joins TRBV9 to TRBJ1-6; D uncertain. The CDR3 runs to 15 residues. Trimming left V 3 bases short and J 10 bases short, with 17 bases between. Germline loops: CDR1 SGDLS, CDR2 YYNGEE. In nucleotides, the CDR3 is TGTGCCAGCAGCGCGGAGCGGGCGTTAGGATCACCCCTCCACTTT. It yields the protein CASSAERALGSPLHF.

Many counts were recorded for this clone. The chain is built from TRBV27 and TRBJ2-1; D might be TRBD2 (7 bases). Per germline, CDR1 MNHEY and CDR2 SMNVEV (reference sequence). Trimming left V 1 base short and J 12 bases short, with 19 bases between. The CDR3 length is 15 residues. The CDR3 reads CASSLFRGGPPGQFF. CDR3 DNA sequence: TGTGCCAGCAGTTTATTTCGCGGGGGCCCCCCGGGGCAGTTCTTC.

The CDR3 nucleotides are TGTGCCAGCAGCTTAGCCGGACAGGGGGCCTACGAGCAGTACTTC. Its protein is CASSLAGQGAYEQYF. The chain recombines TRBV13 with TRBJ2-5; 10 nucleotides align to TRBD1. The end of the DNA is better explained by TRBJ2-7, so the J call may be wrong. This CDR3 region has 15 residues. Germline assignment: CDR1 PRHDT and CDR2 FYEKMQ (reference sequence).

Only a few counts were recorded for this clone. The gene calls are TRBV5-1 and TRBJ2-5; TRBD2 is a possible D gene (6 bases). Trimming left V 8 bases short and J 1 base short, with 12 bases between. The CDR3 length is 13 residues. The germline V gene has CDR1 SGHRS and CDR2 YFSETQ. The CDR3, as DNA: TGCGCCAGTACCTCGGGACTCCAAGAGACCCAGTACTTC. This translates into CASTSGLQETQYF. Based on the CDR3 plus reference TRBV5-1 and TRBJ2-5, the full variable domain is KAGVTQTPRYLIKTRGQQVTLSCSPISGHRSVSWYQQTPGQGLQFLFEYFSETQRNKGNFPGRFSGRQFSNSRSEMNVSTLELGDSALYLCASTSGLQETQYFGPGTRLLVL.

The rearrangement joins TRBV19 to TRBJ2-1, with TRBD2 identical over 10 bases. J lost 6 bases, V lost 3 bases, and 5 bases had no gene match. The germline V gene has CDR1 LNHDA and CDR2 SQIVND (reference sequence). This CDR3 spans 15 amino acids. The CDR3 is CASSIRGTSANEQFF. The CDR3, as DNA: TGTGCCAGTAGTATTCGGGGGACTAGCGCCAATGAGCAGTTCTTC.

The chain links TRBV6-1 to TRBJ1-1; the match to TRBD1 covers 9 bases. Germline loops: CDR1 MNHNS, CDR2 SASEGT. V shed 8 bases, J shed 5 bases, and the junction held 6 bases outside the gene matches. This CDR3 spans 13 amino acids. The CDR3 DNA reads as TGTGCCAGCGAGACAGGGGGAGGGACTGAAGCTTTCTTT. Its protein is CASETGGGTEAFF.

This rearrangement joins TRBV19 to TRBJ1-2; D is perhaps TRBD1 (5 bases). The CDR3 contains 13 residues. V was trimmed by 1 base and J by 4 bases, leaving 7 bases between them. Germline lookup yields CDR1 LNHDA and CDR2 SQIVND (reference sequence). CDR3 in DNA: TGTGCCAGTAGTATAGGGACACTCTATGGCTACACCTTC. Translated: CASSIGTLYGYTF.

This clone was picked up a small number of times. The chain is built from TRBV5-1 and TRBJ2-1, with TRBD1 matching 7 bases. CDR1 is SGHRS, CDR2 YFSETQ, per germline. J was trimmed by 5 bases and V by 4 bases; bases with no gene match: 6. The CDR3 has 14 amino acids. For the CDR3, the DNA is TGCGCCAGCAGCAGACCCCAGGGGGACAATGAGCAGTTCTTC. It specifies CASSRPQGDNEQFF.

This chain joins TRBV28 and TRBJ1-2, with a weak D call TRBD1 (5 bases). CDR1 and CDR2 from the germline V gene are MDHEN and SYDVKM. V lost 2 bases and J 3 bases, leaving 13 bases between the germline ends. CDR3 size: 15 residues. The CDR3 region is CASSLGGLVDYGYTF. The CDR3 coding sequence is TGTGCCAGCAGTTTAGGGGGGTTGGTGGACTATGGCTACACCTTC.

The rearrangement uses TRBV6-1 and TRBJ2-1; D perhaps matches TRBD1 (6 bases). V was pared by 0 bases and J by 2 bases, with 14 bases between. The CDR3 length is 17 residues. In germline, CDR1 is MNHNS, CDR2 SASEGT. The CDR3, as DNA: TGTGCCAGCAGTGAAGCAGGGGACACGTACACCTACAATGAGCAGTTCTTC. This sequence encodes CASSEAGDTYTYNEQFF.

This clone has just one count. The V call is TRBV28, the J call TRBJ1-1; TRBD1 agrees at 10 bases. Trimming cost V 5 bases and J 2 bases; bases outside gene matches: 2. The CDR3 sequence is 14 residues long. The germline V gene encodes CDR1 MDHEN and CDR2 SYDVKM. The CDR3 region has the DNA TGTGCCAGCAGTGGGACAGGGGTAAACACTGAAGCTTTCTTT. It encodes CASSGTGVNTEAFF.

The chain uses TRBV7-9 and TRBJ1-2; 9 nucleotides agree with TRBD1. CDR3 length: 15 residues. Germline V CDR1 and CDR2: SEHNR, FQNEAQ (reference sequence). V lost 5 bases and J lost 2; bases outside the gene matches: 6. The CDR3 DNA follows: TGTGCCAGCAGCCCTGGGACAGGGACAAACTATGGCTACACCTTC. It codes for CASSPGTGTNYGYTF.

The sample holds a few counts of this clone. The rearrangement uses TRBV5-4 and TRBJ2-7; 9 nucleotides agree with TRBD1. The CDR3 extends over 14 amino acids. Germline lookup yields CDR1 SGHNT and CDR2 YYREEE (reference sequence). Trimming at V came to 3 bases and at J to 6 bases, leaving 7 bases not matched to a gene. CDR3 amino acids: CASSSGGQGGEQYF. The CDR3, as DNA: TGTGCCAGCAGCTCGGGGGGACAGGGAGGCGAGCAGTACTTC.

The chain employs TRBV19 and TRBJ1-2, with TRBD1 identical over 8 bases. Germline V lookup: CDR1 LNHDA, CDR2 SQIVND (reference sequence). The CDR3 extends over 13 amino acids. Germline trimming cut 6 bases from V and 8 bases from J; bases unmatched to any gene: 8. This CDR3 is CASSPGQGLGYTF. As DNA, the CDR3 is TGTGCCAGTAGCCCCGGACAGGGTTTGGGCTACACCTTC.

The chain recombines TRBV18 with TRBJ1-5, with 7 bases aligning to TRBD1. The V gene end was trimmed by 2 bases and the J gene end by 5 bases; junction bases not matched to a gene: 3. Germline V gene lookup returns CDR1 KGHSH and CDR2 LQKENI. This CDR3 has 14 residues. The CDR3 reads CASSPETGYQPQHF. CDR3 nucleotide sequence: TGTGCCAGCTCACCAGAGACAGGGTATCAGCCCCAGCATTTT.